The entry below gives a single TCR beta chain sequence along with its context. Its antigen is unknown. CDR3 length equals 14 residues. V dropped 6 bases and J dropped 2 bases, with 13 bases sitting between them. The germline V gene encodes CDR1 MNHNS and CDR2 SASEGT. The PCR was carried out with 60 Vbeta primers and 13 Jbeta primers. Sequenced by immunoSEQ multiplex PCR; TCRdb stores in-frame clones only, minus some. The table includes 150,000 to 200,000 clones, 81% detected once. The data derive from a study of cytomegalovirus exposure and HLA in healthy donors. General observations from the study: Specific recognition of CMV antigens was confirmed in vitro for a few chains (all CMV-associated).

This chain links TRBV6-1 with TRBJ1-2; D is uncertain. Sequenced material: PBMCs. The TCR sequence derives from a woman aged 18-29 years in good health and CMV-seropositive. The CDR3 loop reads CASRPDFLNYGYTF. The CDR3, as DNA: TGTGCCAGCAGGCCAGACTTCCTGAACTATGGCTACACCTTC.